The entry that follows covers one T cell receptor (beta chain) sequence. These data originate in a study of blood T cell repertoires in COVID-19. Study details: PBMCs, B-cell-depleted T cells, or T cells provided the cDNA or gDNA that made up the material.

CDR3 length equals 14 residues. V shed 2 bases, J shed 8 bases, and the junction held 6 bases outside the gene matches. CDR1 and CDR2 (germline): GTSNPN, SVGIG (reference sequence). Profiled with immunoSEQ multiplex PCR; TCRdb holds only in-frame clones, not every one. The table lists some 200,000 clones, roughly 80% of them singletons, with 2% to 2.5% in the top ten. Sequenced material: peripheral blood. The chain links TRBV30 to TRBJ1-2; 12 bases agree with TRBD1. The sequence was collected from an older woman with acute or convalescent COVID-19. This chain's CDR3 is CAWSKGQGAEGYTF. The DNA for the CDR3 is TGTGCCTGGAGTAAGGGACAGGGGGCGGAGGGCTACACCTTC.